The text below deals with one T cell receptor (beta chain). Clones were read by immunoSEQ multiplex PCR, and TCRdb kept only the in-frame ones, dropping some. The sample lists 70,000 or so clones; 88% were seen once. The data were obtained in a study of technical replicates of blood from four donors. V lost 5 bases, J lost 6 bases, and 6 bases stayed unmatched. The germline V gene has CDR1 MNHNS and CDR2 SASEGT. The CDR3 spans 14 residues. The chain joins TRBV6-1 to TRBJ1-5; 8 nucleotides line up with TRBD1. Sequencing input: PBMCs. The TCR originated in a human donor in good health. Some clones in this sample may be carry-over from other donors' samples. The CDR3 DNA reads as TGTGCCAGCAGTATGGACAGGGTGGGTCAGCCCCAGCATTTT. Residues: CASSMDRVGQPQHF.